The present entry profiles one TCR beta chain with its context. Its target is not known. The PCR used 60 Vbeta and 13 Jbeta primers. Measured with immunoSEQ multiplex PCR; TCRdb has only the in-frame clones, and not every one. The sample holds under 100,000 clones, 78% seen once. This sample is drawn from a study of cytomegalovirus exposure and HLA in healthy donors. Overall study findings and caveats: Rarity marked most TCR sequences, yet some public TCRs occurred in many donors.

V lost 2 bases, J lost 3 bases, and 4 bases stayed unmatched. The CDR3 spans 15 residues. Germline CDR1 SGDLS, CDR2 YYNGEE. The sample taken for sequencing was PBMCs. The clonotype originates from a man younger than 35 in good health and CMV-seropositive. V usage is TRBV9 and J usage is TRBJ2-1; 8 positions agree with TRBD2. The CDR3 spells CASSVELADYNEQFF. CDR3 nucleotide sequence: TGTGCCAGCAGCGTCGAACTAGCGGACTACAATGAGCAGTTCTTC.